This T cell receptor (beta chain) was sequenced in a study of blood T cell repertoires in COVID-19. CDR1 and CDR2 (germline): MNHEY, SVGAGI. The CDR3 is 15 amino acids. With 4 bases removed from V and 1 base from J, the gap between germline ends came to 14 bases. Per the study methods: Amplification of reference gene primers provided the estimated nucleated cell counts. TCRdb keeps only in-frame clones here, not all; method: immunoSEQ multiplex PCR. D and trimming were read from the DNA, whereas the V and J calls and clone size are those reported in that table. The profile covers some 120,000 clones, with more than 75% appearing a single time and about 4% taken by the ten largest.

This sequence originates from a man aged 50 to 59 with active COVID-19. Sequencing used peripheral blood. This chain uses TRBV6-5 with TRBJ2-7; D is undetermined. The CDR3 coding sequence is TGTGCCAGCAGTTCCAGGCACCGTGGGTCCTACGAGCAGTACTTC. As protein: CASSSRHRGSYEQYF.